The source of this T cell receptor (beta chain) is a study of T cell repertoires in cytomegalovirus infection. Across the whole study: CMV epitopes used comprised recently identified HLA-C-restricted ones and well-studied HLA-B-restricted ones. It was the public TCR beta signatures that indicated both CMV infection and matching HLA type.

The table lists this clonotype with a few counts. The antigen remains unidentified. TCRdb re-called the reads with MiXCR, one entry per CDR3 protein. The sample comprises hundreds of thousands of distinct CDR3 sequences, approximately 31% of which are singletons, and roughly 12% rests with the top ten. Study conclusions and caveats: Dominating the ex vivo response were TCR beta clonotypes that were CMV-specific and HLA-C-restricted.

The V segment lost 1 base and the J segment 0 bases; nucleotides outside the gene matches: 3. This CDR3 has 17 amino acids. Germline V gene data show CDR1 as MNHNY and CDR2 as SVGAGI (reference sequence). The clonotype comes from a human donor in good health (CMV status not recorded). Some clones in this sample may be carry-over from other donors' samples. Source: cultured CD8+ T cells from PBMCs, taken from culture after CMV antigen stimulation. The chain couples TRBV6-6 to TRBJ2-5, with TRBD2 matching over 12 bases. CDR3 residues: CASSYFTSGGYQETQYF. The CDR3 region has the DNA TGTGCCAGCAGTTACTTTACTAGCGGGGGGTACCAAGAGACCCAGTACTTC.